This is a list of T cell receptor beta chains from one sample in a study of shared clonotypes between healthy human individuals. Using immunoSEQ multiplex PCR, the repertoire was profiled, and TCRdb retains in-frame clones only, with some absent. The sample lists 2 million to 2.5 million clones, about 94% occurring once. Sample: naive CD4+ T cells sorted from blood. These receptor sequences come from a man aged 18 to 30 in good health. CDR3s include the opening cysteine and the closing phenylalanine or tryptophan. Each record gives: D gene, CDR3 length, J gene, V gene, clone size, CDR3 DNA, CDR3 protein. The D gene is left open where the match is weak. Where a row states a size, it is once, few, many or the class of an expanded clone; other rows omit it.

d_call: .
cdr3_length: 13
j_call: TRBJ1-2
v_call: TRBV18
clone_size: .
cdr3_nt: TGTGCCAGCTCACCACCGTGGACACCGGTTTACACCTTC
cdr3_aa: CASSPPWTPVYTF

d_call: TRBD1
cdr3_length: 16
j_call: TRBJ1-6
v_call: TRBV11-2
clone_size: .
cdr3_nt: TGTGCCAGCAGTTTCGGGCGGACAGGGTGGAATTCACCCCTCCACTTT
cdr3_aa: CASSFGRTGWNSPLHF

d_call: TRBD1
cdr3_length: 14
j_call: TRBJ1-6
v_call: TRBV30
clone_size: once
cdr3_nt: TGTACCTGGAGTGTAGGGGACAGGGGGTCACCCCTCCACTTT
cdr3_aa: CTWSVGDRGSPLHF

d_call: .
cdr3_length: 14
j_call: TRBJ2-2
v_call: TRBV9
clone_size: .
cdr3_nt: TGTGCCAGCAGCCCCGACCCAGGCGGCGGGGAGCTGTTTTTT
cdr3_aa: CASSPDPGGGELFF

d_call: .
cdr3_length: 17
j_call: TRBJ1-3
v_call: TRBV4-1
clone_size: .
cdr3_nt: TGCGCCAGCAGCCAAGGAGGGCTGGGGTCGGACGGAAACACCATATATTTT
cdr3_aa: CASSQGGLGSDGNTIYF

d_call: .
cdr3_length: 13
j_call: TRBJ1-3
v_call: TRBV6-1
clone_size: .
cdr3_nt: TGTGCCAGCAGTGAAGGGGGTGGAAACACCATATATTTT
cdr3_aa: CASSEGGGNTIYF

d_call: .
cdr3_length: 16
j_call: TRBJ1-2
v_call: TRBV4-1
clone_size: .
cdr3_nt: TGCGCCAGCAGCCAAGATGACGCGGGACGTCACTATGGCTACACCTTC
cdr3_aa: CASSQDDAGRHYGYTF

d_call: .
cdr3_length: 13
j_call: TRBJ2-3
v_call: TRBV6-6
clone_size: .
cdr3_nt: TGTGCCAGCAGCCTATTGGTCACAGATACGCAGTATTTT
cdr3_aa: CASSLLVTDTQYF

d_call: TRBD1
cdr3_length: 15
j_call: TRBJ1-6
v_call: TRBV5-6
clone_size: .
cdr3_nt: TGTGCCAGCAGCCCCCGGGACAGACGAAATTCACCCCTCCACTTT
cdr3_aa: CASSPRDRRNSPLHF

d_call: TRBD1
cdr3_length: 14
j_call: TRBJ1-4
v_call: TRBV7-9
clone_size: .
cdr3_nt: TGTGCCAGCAGCCCGGACAGGACTAATGAAAAACTGTTTTTT
cdr3_aa: CASSPDRTNEKLFF

d_call: TRBD1
cdr3_length: 15
j_call: TRBJ2-3
v_call: TRBV7-9
clone_size: .
cdr3_nt: TGTGCCAGCAGTACCGGGACAGGGGCCACAGATACGCAGTATTTT
cdr3_aa: CASSTGTGATDTQYF

d_call: TRBD1
cdr3_length: 14
j_call: TRBJ1-1
v_call: TRBV5-3
clone_size: .
cdr3_nt: TGTGCCAGAACAGGGGGCGGGTGGAACACTGAAGCTTTCTTT
cdr3_aa: CARTGGGWNTEAFF

d_call: TRBD1
cdr3_length: 14
j_call: TRBJ2-5
v_call: TRBV6-6
clone_size: .
cdr3_nt: TGTGCCAGCAGCCAACAGGGGATCTCGGAGACCCAGTACTTC
cdr3_aa: CASSQQGISETQYF

d_call: .
cdr3_length: 15
j_call: TRBJ2-7
v_call: TRBV5-1
clone_size: once
cdr3_nt: TGCGCCAGCAGCCTCGAGCCTCGGGACACCTACGAGCAGTACTTC
cdr3_aa: CASSLEPRDTYEQYF

d_call: TRBD1
cdr3_length: 16
j_call: TRBJ2-7
v_call: TRBV9
clone_size: .
cdr3_nt: TGTGCCAGCAGCCCCAGGGAAGACAGGGGTTTCAACGAGCAGTACTTC
cdr3_aa: CASSPREDRGFNEQYF

d_call: .
cdr3_length: 15
j_call: TRBJ1-2
v_call: TRBV18
clone_size: .
cdr3_nt: TGTGCCAGCTCATCTGGCGGGTTTTCCAGCTATGGCTACACCTTC
cdr3_aa: CASSSGGFSSYGYTF

d_call: .
cdr3_length: 16
j_call: TRBJ1-4
v_call: TRBV28
clone_size: .
cdr3_nt: TGTGCCAGCAGTTTAAAAACCCCATCGAAAGGCGAAAAACTGTTTTTT
cdr3_aa: CASSLKTPSKGEKLFF

d_call: .
cdr3_length: 13
j_call: TRBJ2-1
v_call: TRBV10-3
clone_size: .
cdr3_nt: TGTGCCTCATCCGGACAATACTACAATGAGCAGTTCTTC
cdr3_aa: CASSGQYYNEQFF

d_call: TRBD2
cdr3_length: 14
j_call: TRBJ2-2
v_call: TRBV10-2
clone_size: .
cdr3_nt: TGCGCCGGGACTAGCGGGGGGGCGACCGGGGAGCTGTTTTTT
cdr3_aa: CAGTSGGATGELFF

d_call: .
cdr3_length: 11
j_call: TRBJ1-2
v_call: TRBV10-3
clone_size: .
cdr3_nt: TGTGCCATCCGGCTTGGGGATGGCTACACCTTC
cdr3_aa: CAIRLGDGYTF

d_call: TRBD2
cdr3_length: 18
j_call: TRBJ2-1
v_call: TRBV4-3
clone_size: .
cdr3_nt: TGCGCCAGCAGCCAACTATCCGCCGGGACTAGCGGGAACAATGAGCAGTTCTTC
cdr3_aa: CASSQLSAGTSGNNEQFF

d_call: TRBD2
cdr3_length: 17
j_call: TRBJ2-3
v_call: TRBV28
clone_size: .
cdr3_nt: TGTGCCAGCAGTTTATCGGGACTAGCGGGGGGGACAGATACGCAGTATTTT
cdr3_aa: CASSLSGLAGGTDTQYF

d_call: .
cdr3_length: 16
j_call: TRBJ1-2
v_call: TRBV6-5
clone_size: .
cdr3_nt: TGTGCCAGCAGTTACTCTCAGCCGGGGAAGGACTATGGCTACACCTTC
cdr3_aa: CASSYSQPGKDYGYTF